The sequence of this TCR beta chain was determined in a study of identical twins. Trimming pared 5 bases from V and 4 bases from J, leaving 14 bases between. The CDR3 is 13 residues long. CDR1 and CDR2 from the germline V gene are DFQATT and SNEGSKA (reference sequence). The study's findings and limits: Out-of-frame TCR alpha sharing observed in monozygotic twins exceeded model estimates.

One entry per CDR3 protein, called by TCRdb with MiXCR from the 5' RACE reads. The table includes some 690,000 distinct CDR3 sequences, 21% detected once. In regard to this clonotype: What it recognizes is unknown.

The sample was also reused in another study, on T cells expressing NK-cell markers. From that study: Among the eight sequenced donors, seven tested HCMV-seropositive and one tested seronegative. Anti-gamma-delta TCR antibody use in several experiments restricted sorting to alpha-beta TCR T cells.

The gene calls are TRBV20-1 and TRBJ2-5, with D possibly being TRBD1 or TRBD2 (5 bases each). This TCR came from a young woman in good health. Sequencing input: PBMCs. CDR3 nucleotide sequence: TGCAGTGCTGGGGGTGGGGGAACAGAGACCCAGTACTTC. Amino acid sequence: CSAGGGGTETQYF.